The 8 T cell receptor beta chains below were found in one sample sequenced in a study of technical replicates of blood from a handful of donors. Libraries were prepared by immunoSEQ multiplex PCR; TCRdb keeps only in-frame clonotypes and omits some of them. The sample includes tens of thousands of clones, over 95% of them seen just once. Sequenced input: T cells isolated from PBMCs. The receptors were sampled from a human donor in good health.

The V gene is TRBV30, the J gene TRBJ1-5; D unclear. The V end was cut by 0 bases, the J end by 4 bases, with 16 bases between. The CDR3 is made up of 16 amino acids. CDR1 and CDR2 (germline): GTSNPN, SVGIG (reference sequence). CDR3 residues: CAWSVLRNRENQPQHF. CDR3 DNA: TGTGCCTGGAGTGTACTCAGGAATCGGGAGAATCAGCCCCAGCATTTT.

This CDR3 reads CSVEGREAGANVLTF. The CDR3 nucleotides read TGCAGCGTTGAGGGCAGGGAGGCTGGGGCCAACGTCCTGACTTTC. The V gene is TRBV29-1, the J gene TRBJ2-6; a weak D match, TRBD2 (6 bases). Germline lookup yields CDR1 SQVTM and CDR2 ANQGSEA. The CDR3 runs to 15 residues. V lost 3 bases, J lost 2 bases, and 11 bases lay in between. Using reference TRBV29-1 and TRBJ2-6 for the parts outside the CDR3, the full variable domain is SAVISQKPSRDICQRGTSLTIQCQVDSQVTMMFWYRQQPGQSLTLIATANQGSEATYESGFVIDKFPISRPNLTFSTLTVSNMSPEDSSIYLCSVEGREAGANVLTFGAGSRLTVL.

The chain couples TRBV5-1 to TRBJ2-2; tentatively, D is TRBD1 (6 bases). The germline V and J ends were trimmed by 2 bases and 2 bases, with 10 bases remaining between them. This CDR3 has 15 residues. Germline assignment: CDR1 SGHRS and CDR2 YFSETQ. The CDR3 spells CASSLSGTNTGELFF. The CDR3 nucleotides are TGCGCCAGCAGCTTATCCGGGACAAACACCGGGGAGCTGTTTTTT.

V and J are TRBV19 and TRBJ1-5; 9 bases map to TRBD1. This CDR3 region has 15 residues. Per germline, CDR1 LNHDA and CDR2 SQIVND (reference sequence). V shed 7 bases and J 5 bases; nucleotides not matched to a gene: 9. The CDR3 bases are TGTGCCAGTACACAGGGGGCACTGGATCATCAGCCCCAGCATTTT. This encodes CASTQGALDHQPQHF.

The rearrangement joins TRBV10-3 to TRBJ2-1; D remains ambiguous. The CDR3 is 12 amino acids. V was trimmed by 5 bases and J by 7 bases, leaving 9 bases between them. The germline CDR1 and CDR2 sequences are ENHRY and SYGVKD. The CDR3 DNA reads TGTGCCATCAGTTCGACCGGGAATGAGCAGTTCTTC. It specifies CAISSTGNEQFF.

The chain is built from TRBV7-3 and TRBJ2-7; TRBD1 matches 7 bases. The CDR3 is made up of 14 amino acids. Germline loops: CDR1 SGHTA, CDR2 FQGTGA. The junction had 6 bases not matched to a gene; V was cut back by 5 bases and J by 2 bases. The CDR3 is CASSPWDRPYEQYF. CDR3 in DNA: TGTGCCAGCAGCCCATGGGACAGACCCTACGAGCAGTACTTC.

The chain combines TRBV5-6 with TRBJ2-1; 13 bases match TRBD2. V shed 1 base and J 7 bases; nucleotides not matched to a gene: 2. CDR1 SGHDT and CDR2 YYEEEE come from the germline V gene. The CDR3 has 15 residues. The CDR3 DNA is TGTGCCAGCAGCTTGACTAGCGGGAGGGGTAATGAGCAGTTCTTC. This gives the protein CASSLTSGRGNEQFF.

The chain employs TRBV6-1 and TRBJ2-2; 7 bases fit TRBD1. V was clipped by 8 bases and J by 6 bases; unmatched bases: 6. CDR3 length equals 13 residues. CDR1 MNHNS and CDR2 SASEGT come from the germline V gene. The CDR3 spells CASALTGPGELFF. The CDR3 DNA sequence: TGTGCCAGCGCACTGACAGGGCCCGGGGAGCTGTTTTTT.